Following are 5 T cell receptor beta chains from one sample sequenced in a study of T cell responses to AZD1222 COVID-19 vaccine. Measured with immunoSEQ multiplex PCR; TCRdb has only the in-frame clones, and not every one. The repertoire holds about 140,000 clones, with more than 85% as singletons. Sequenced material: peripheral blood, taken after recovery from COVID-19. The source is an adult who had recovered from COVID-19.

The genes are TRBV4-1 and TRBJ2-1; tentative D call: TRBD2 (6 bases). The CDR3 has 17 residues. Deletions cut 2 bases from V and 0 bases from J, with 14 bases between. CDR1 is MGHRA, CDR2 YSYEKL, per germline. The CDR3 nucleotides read TGCGCCAGCAGCCAATTCCCTAGCGCGAGCTCCTACAATGAGCAGTTCTTC. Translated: CASSQFPSASSYNEQFF.

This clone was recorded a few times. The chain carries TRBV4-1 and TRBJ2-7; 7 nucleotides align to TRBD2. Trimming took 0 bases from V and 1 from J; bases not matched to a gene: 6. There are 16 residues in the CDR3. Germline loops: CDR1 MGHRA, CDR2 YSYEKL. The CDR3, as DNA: TGCGCCAGCAGCCAAGAGGCTAGCGGCCCTTCCTACGAGCAGTACTTC. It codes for CASSQEASGPSYEQYF.

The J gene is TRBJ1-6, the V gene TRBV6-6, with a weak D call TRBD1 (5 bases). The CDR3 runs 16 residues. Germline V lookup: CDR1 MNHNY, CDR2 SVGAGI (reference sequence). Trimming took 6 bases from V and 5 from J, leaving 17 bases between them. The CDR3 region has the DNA TGTGCCAGCAGACTTACAGGAGATGTGGATAATTCACCCCTCCACTTT. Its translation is CASRLTGDVDNSPLHF.

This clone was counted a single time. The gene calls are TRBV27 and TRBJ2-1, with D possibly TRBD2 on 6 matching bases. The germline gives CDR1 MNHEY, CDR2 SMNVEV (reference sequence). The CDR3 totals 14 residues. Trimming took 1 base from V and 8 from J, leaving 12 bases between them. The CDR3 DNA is TGTGCCAGCAGTTTATTAGCGGAGGTCGATGAGCAGTTCTTC. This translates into CASSLLAEVDEQFF.

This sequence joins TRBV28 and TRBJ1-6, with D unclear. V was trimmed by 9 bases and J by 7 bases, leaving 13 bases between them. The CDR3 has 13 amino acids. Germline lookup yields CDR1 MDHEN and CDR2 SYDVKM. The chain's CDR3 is CASGVLTNSPLHF. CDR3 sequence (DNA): TGTGCCAGTGGAGTCCTCACCAATTCACCCCTCCACTTT.